Below, 24 T cell receptor beta chains from the same sample are listed, as sequenced in a study of beta chain features in type 1 diabetes. The study reverse transcribed the entire isolated RNA, so it sequenced expressed TCRB transcripts. Libraries were prepared by immunoSEQ multiplex PCR; TCRdb keeps only in-frame clonotypes and omits some of them. The sample records around 710,000 clones, around 12% being singletons. What these receptors recognize is not known. Study-wide points: Type 1 diabetes patients showed a moderate but significant shortening of TCRB CDR3s in all four CD4+ subsets.

Sequenced: naive CD4+ T cells from blood. Every receptor here comes from a man between 25 and 39 years old with type 1 diabetes.

The genes are TRBV7-9 and TRBJ1-6; D may be TRBD1 (6 bases). This CDR3 is 16 amino acids long. Germline CDR1 SEHNR, CDR2 FQNEAQ (reference sequence). V was pared by 4 bases and J by 9 bases, with 19 bases between. The CDR3 DNA reads TGTGCCAGCAGCTCATTACAGGGTTTTGAACTTTCACCCCTCCACTTT. Translated: CASSSLQGFELSPLHF.

With respect to this clone: The sample holds other DNA sequences that translate to the same CDR3. The gene calls are TRBV7-2 and TRBJ2-3; D remains unclear. This CDR3 spans 15 amino acids. The ends were cut back, 3 bases at V and 2 bases at J, with 12 bases in the middle. Germline V gene lookup returns CDR1 SGHTA and CDR2 FQGNSA. The CDR3 is CASSFRQGFTDTQYF. The CDR3 nucleotides read TGTGCCAGCAGCTTTCGGCAAGGGTTCACAGATACGCAGTATTTT.

This clone turned up a few times. This chain uses TRBV7-2 with TRBJ2-7; 8 bases match TRBD1. CDR1 is SGHTA, CDR2 FQGNSA, per germline. The V gene end was trimmed by 5 bases and the J gene end by 7 bases; junction bases not matched to a gene: 4. The CDR3 runs to 12 residues. The CDR3 nucleotides are TGTGCCAGCAGCCTCCAGGGGGCTGAGCAGTACTTC. Its protein product is CASSLQGAEQYF.

In this sample, this clone turned up a few times. The rearrangement uses TRBV7-2 and TRBJ2-3; the D is unclear. With 5 bases removed from V and 2 bases from J, the gap between germline ends came to 11 bases. Germline V gene sequence: CDR1 SGHTA, CDR2 FQGNSA. This CDR3 contains 14 residues. The CDR3 region has the DNA TGTGCCAGCAGCCGAGACACCTTCACAGATACGCAGTATTTT. This gives the protein CASSRDTFTDTQYF. Complete variable domain (other parts from reference TRBV7-2 and TRBJ2-3): GAGVSQSPSNKVTEKGKDVELRCDPISGHTALYWYRQSLGQGLEFLIYFQGNSAPDKSGLPSDRFSAERTGGSVSTLTIQRTQQEDSAVYLCASSRDTFTDTQYFGPGTRLTVL.

The chain couples TRBV4-3 to TRBJ2-3, with no clear D. Trimming shortened V by 2 bases and J by 6 bases, and 9 bases separated the two germline ends. Germline values: CDR1 LGHNA, CDR2 YSLEER. This CDR3 comprises 13 residues. The CDR3 DNA reads TGCGCCAGCAGCCAACGTGAGGCGGATACGCAGTATTTT. Encoded protein: CASSQREADTQYF.

This chain joins TRBV19 and TRBJ2-5; possibly TRBD2 for D (5 bases). The germline gives CDR1 LNHDA, CDR2 SQIVND (reference sequence). The CDR3 extends over 12 amino acids. V was shortened by 4 bases and J by 5 bases, with 8 bases between the two germline ends. CDR3 amino acids: CASSTSYETQYF. The CDR3 region has the DNA TGTGCCAGTAGTACTAGCTATGAGACCCAGTACTTC.

This clone has only a few counts. This CDR3 is also generated by other DNA sequences in the sample. This rearrangement joins TRBV9 to TRBJ2-1; TRBD2 agrees at 7 bases. Germline V CDR1 and CDR2: SGDLS, YYNGEE. V lost 0 bases, J lost 1 base, and 1 base stayed unmatched. This CDR3 has 15 residues. This CDR3 reads CASSVAGGSYNEQFF. Written as DNA, the CDR3 is TGTGCCAGCAGCGTAGCGGGGGGTTCCTACAATGAGCAGTTCTTC.

DNA of the CDR3: TGTGCCACATACCCTTTGGCGGGGAGCACAGATACGCAGTATTTT. This sequence encodes CATYPLAGSTDTQYF. V gene TRBV9 combines with J gene TRBJ2-3, with D possibly TRBD2 on 6 matching bases. Trimming stripped 9 bases from V and 0 bases from J, with 17 bases between. Germline CDR1 and CDR2: SGDLS and YYNGEE. This CDR3 region has 15 residues.

Only a few counts were recorded for this clone. V and J are TRBV4-3 and TRBJ2-7; D is perhaps TRBD1 (6 bases). The germline gives CDR1 LGHNA, CDR2 YSLEER. V gave up 2 bases and J gave up 6 bases, with 14 bases separating them. The CDR3 has 14 residues. CDR3 sequence (DNA): TGCGCCAGCAGCCAAACAAGGCCAGGGGCCGAGCAGTACTTC. This sequence encodes CASSQTRPGAEQYF.

This chain uses TRBV30 with TRBJ1-2; the match to TRBD1 covers 8 bases. This CDR3 has 14 amino acids. The trim removed 2 bases at V and 5 bases at J, leaving 7 bases unmatched. Germline assignment: CDR1 GTSNPN and CDR2 SVGIG (reference sequence). CDR3 region: CAWSQGAIPYGYTF. CDR3 DNA: TGTGCCTGGAGTCAGGGGGCGATACCGTATGGCTACACCTTC.

This clone was counted a few times. The CDR3 spells CASSHLDRANYGYTF. DNA for the CDR3: TGCGCCAGCAGCCACCTCGACAGGGCCAACTATGGCTACACCTTC. The V call is TRBV4-3, the J call TRBJ1-2, with 7 bases matching TRBD1. V shed 3 bases, J shed 2 bases, and the junction held 6 bases outside the gene matches. CDR1 is LGHNA, CDR2 YSLEER, per germline. The CDR3 is 15 amino acids.

This clone came up a few times. The rearrangement links TRBV7-9 to TRBJ2-4; D gene unclear. V shed 2 bases and J shed 0 bases, with 14 bases lying between them. Germline-derived CDR1 and CDR2 are SEHNR and FQNEAQ (reference sequence). The CDR3 totals 17 residues. CDR3 loop: CASSLQRNGLAKNIQYF. CDR3 DNA: TGTGCCAGCAGCTTACAACGGAATGGCTTAGCCAAAAACATTCAGTACTTC. Complete variable domain (other parts from reference TRBV7-9 and TRBJ2-4): DTGVSQNPRHKITKRGQNVTFRCDPISEHNRLYWYRQTLGQGPEFLTYFQNEAQLEKSRLLSDRFSAERPKGSFSTLEIQRTEQGDSAMYLCASSLQRNGLAKNIQYFGAGTRLSVL.

The rearrangement links TRBV28 to TRBJ1-6; D uncertain. Germline lookup yields CDR1 MDHEN and CDR2 SYDVKM. This CDR3 contains 15 residues. Trimming took off 5 bases at V and 9 bases at J, with 17 bases between the two ends. This CDR3 is CASSPGRAGGSPLHF. In DNA, the CDR3 is TGTGCCAGCAGTCCGGGGAGGGCCGGAGGTTCACCCCTCCACTTT.

In this sample, this clone turned up a few times. The V gene is TRBV4-3, the J gene TRBJ1-5; D call uncertain. CDR1 and CDR2 (germline): LGHNA, YSLEER. The CDR3 is 16 amino acids. V gave up 0 bases and J gave up 4 bases, with 13 bases separating them. Here the CDR3 reads CASSQDRRRRNQPQHF. The CDR3 coding sequence is TGCGCCAGCAGCCAAGATAGGAGGAGGAGGAATCAGCCCCAGCATTTT.

This clone was counted only a few times. The rearrangement links TRBV7-2 to TRBJ2-5, with no clear D. In germline, CDR1 is SGHTA, CDR2 FQGNSA. The CDR3 totals 14 residues. The V and J ends lost 5 bases and 1 base respectively, with 11 bases between them. The DNA for the CDR3 is TGTGCCAGCAGCCAGAGAACGGCCCAAGAGACCCAGTACTTC. As protein: CASSQRTAQETQYF.

The chain joins TRBV4-2 to TRBJ1-4; D is ambiguous. V gave up 3 bases and J gave up 8 bases, with 13 bases separating them. The CDR3 runs 14 residues. Germline V gives CDR1 LGHNA, CDR2 YNFKEQ. The CDR3 DNA reads as TGTGCCAGCAGCCAGCGAAGGGTCGGGGAAAAACTGTTTTTT. Translated, it gives CASSQRRVGEKLFF.

The V gene is TRBV7-2, the J gene TRBJ2-3; 8 nucleotides line up with TRBD2. Germline V gene lookup returns CDR1 SGHTA and CDR2 FQGNSA. V gave up 4 bases and J gave up 4 bases; unmatched junction bases: 7. The CDR3 runs to 15 residues. CDR3 bases: TGTGCCAGCAGCTCCGGGACTAGGGTAGCAGATACGCAGTATTTT. It translates to CASSSGTRVADTQYF.

V and J are TRBV10-3 and TRBJ2-7, with D possibly TRBD1 on 5 matching bases. The CDR3 runs 13 residues. Trimming removed 6 bases at V and 5 bases at J, with 14 bases between. The germline V gene encodes CDR1 ENHRY and CDR2 SYGVKD. The CDR3 protein is CAIRSTENHEQYF. The DNA for the CDR3 is TGTGCCATCAGGTCGACAGAAAATCACGAGCAGTACTTC.

This clone was seen a handful of times. The chain links TRBV5-1 to TRBJ1-2, with 8 positions matching TRBD1. There are 17 residues in the CDR3. With 4 bases clipped from V and 2 bases from J, the junction kept 13 bases outside the gene matches. The V gene's germline CDR1 is SGHRS and CDR2 YFSETQ. CDR3: CASSPKDRDHWNYGYTF. The CDR3 nucleotides are TGCGCCAGCAGCCCGAAGGACAGGGACCATTGGAACTATGGCTACACCTTC.

The chain links TRBV10-3 to TRBJ2-2; 9 nucleotides align to TRBD2. The J segment lost 4 bases and the V segment lost 3 bases, leaving 9 bases of the junction unmatched. This CDR3 is 17 amino acids long. Germline V gives CDR1 ENHRY, CDR2 SYGVKD. CDR3 DNA: TGTGCCATCAGTGAAGGAGGAACTAGCGGGTCCACCGGGGAGCTGTTTTTT. Translating gives CAISEGGTSGSTGELFF.

This clone was counted a few times. The rearrangement joins TRBV23-1 to TRBJ2-7; no clear D gene. TRBV23-1 is an ORF; its function is uncertain. This CDR3 comprises 16 residues. V gave up 4 bases and J gave up 1 base, with 17 bases separating them. The CDR3: CASSPPRFRNSYEQYF. The DNA of the CDR3 is TGCGCCAGCAGTCCCCCGCGGTTTAGAAATTCCTACGAGCAGTACTTC.

This clone showed up just a few times. This chain uses TRBV4-1 with TRBJ1-5; D is possibly TRBD1 (5 bases). CDR1 and CDR2 from the germline V gene are MGHRA and YSYEKL. The CDR3 is 18 residues long. V lost 0 bases and J lost 0, with 15 bases in between. The CDR3 reads CASSQDGPGVNSNQPQHF. CDR3 nucleotides: TGCGCCAGCAGCCAAGATGGTCCGGGGGTAAATAGCAATCAGCCCCAGCATTTT.

The chain links TRBV2 to TRBJ1-5; 8 nucleotides agree with TRBD1. Germline V CDR1 and CDR2: SNHLY, FYNNEI. The CDR3 is made up of 17 amino acids. V shed 6 bases and J 1 base; nucleotides not matched to a gene: 11. As DNA, the CDR3 is TGTGCCAGCAGGATAGACAGGGGCAGTAGGAGCAATCAGCCCCAGCATTTT. Amino acid sequence: CASRIDRGSRSNQPQHF.

J is TRBJ1-6 and V is TRBV7-6, with TRBD1 matching 8 bases. The CDR3 consists of 13 residues. Germline V CDR1 and CDR2: SGHVS, FNYEAQ. V trimming: 1 base; J trimming: 12 bases; junction bases outside the gene matches: 2. CDR3 region: CASSLEDRGPLHF. CDR3 in DNA: TGTGCCAGCAGCTTAGAAGACAGGGGACCCCTCCACTTT.